The sequence of this TCR beta chain was determined in a study of CD8 T cells in ankylosing spondylitis. Study-level findings and limits: Seemingly characteristic of ankylosing spondylitis blood was a TCR beta motif consisting of about 8 highly homologous variants. Significant enrichment of disease-linked clones was reported in matched ankylosing spondylitis synovial fluid.

TCRdb called the 5' RACE reads again in MiXCR, with one record for every CDR3 protein. The data hold about 220,000 distinct CDR3 sequences, with 6% to 8.5% observed a single time. This clonotype was seen repeatedly, ten times or more. Its antigen remains unknown. Material for sequencing was blood, either unsorted or a sorted T cell fraction (not recorded which). The TCR originated in a male donor with ankylosing spondylitis.

In DNA form, the CDR3 reads TGTGCCAGCAGTCTCCAGACACCTTACGAGCAGTACTTC. Its translation is CASSLQTPYEQYF. The J gene is TRBJ2-7, the V gene TRBV28; D not certain. Germline-derived CDR1 and CDR2 are MDHEN and SYDVKM. This CDR3 spans 13 amino acids. The V end lost 5 bases, the J end lost 4 bases, and 12 bases lay between the germline ends. Filled out from reference TRBV28 and TRBJ2-7, the complete variable domain reads DVKVTQSSRYLVKRTGEKVFLECVQDMDHENMFWYRQDPGLGLRLIYFSYDVKMKEKGDIPEGYSVSREKKERFSLILESASTNQTSMYLCASSLQTPYEQYFGPGTRLTVT.